The clone carrying this T cell receptor beta chain is judged large. The antigen remains undetermined. The same CDR3 also results from other DNA sequences found in this sample. This record comes from a study of T cell clonotyping in hematopoietic cell transplantation. Notes on the study in general: Few recipient clonotypes overlapped donors; over 95% were de novo at given depth.

The protocol was immunoSEQ multiplex PCR, while the TCRdb copy is restricted to in-frame clones and leaves out a portion. Of under 7,500 clones listed, roughly nine tenths are singletons. V lost 9 bases to trimming and J lost 0 bases; unmatched junction nucleotides: 2. Germline CDR1 ENHRY, CDR2 SYGVKD. The CDR3 covers 14 residues. Sequencing was performed on peripheral blood mononuclear cells, taken 100 days after allogeneic stem cell transplant. The rearrangement links TRBV10-3 to TRBJ1-5; 10 nucleotides align to TRBD1. This receptor was identified in a male patient in his thirties or forties who had an allogeneic stem cell transplant from an unrelated donor, so the T cells may come from the graft donor. Some clones in this sample may be carry-over from other donors' samples. CDR3 bases: TGTGCCATAGGGACAGGGGATAGCAATCAGCCCCAGCATTTT. This encodes CAIGTGDSNQPQHF.